This TCR beta chain originates from a study of technical replicates of blood from a handful of donors. This CDR3 region has 12 residues. Between the trimmed V and J ends, which lost 0 bases and 5 bases, there was a span of 6 bases. From germline, CDR1 is SGHRS and CDR2 YFSETQ. Generated by immunoSEQ multiplex PCR, the TCRdb table keeps only in-frame clones and is missing some. The table has about 70,000 clones, approximately 97% seen once. Sequenced input: T cells isolated from PBMCs. The rearrangement uses TRBV5-1 and TRBJ2-7, with D unclear. This TCR came from a human donor in good health. The CDR3 DNA reads as TGCGCCAGCAGCTTGGCCGAGGACGAGCAGTACTTC. It is translated as CASSLAEDEQYF.